This T cell receptor (beta chain) was identified during a study of T cells in Graves' hyperthyroidism and ophthalmopathy (dated by TCRdb to the late 2010s). Background for the entire study: Peripheral blood samples were taken at initial diagnosis, before any treatment was given. Once sampling was done, hyperthyroidism patients were given methimazole at a starting dose of 30 mg daily, whereas ophthalmopathy patients were given high-dose intravenous methylprednisolone. In addition, the study compared T-cell repertoires in thyroid tissue and in blood from five or six Graves' hyperthyroidism patients. The paper reports TCR Vbeta CDR3 sequencing of about 140 peripheral blood samples: 40 to 45 ophthalmopathy, fewer than 80 hyperthyroidism and around 17 progressor patients. The approximately 90 discovery patients were randomly split 7:3 into training and test sets. To identify distinguishing TCR V-J signatures, a discovery cohort of about 95 patients was used, comprising 43 with Graves' ophthalmopathy and around 57 with stable Graves' hyperthyroidism. Prospective prediction of ophthalmopathy was tested in an independent validation cohort consisting of some 19 hyperthyroidism patients and over 15 patients who later progressed to ophthalmopathy. The investigation overall reported the following: Sample size was not statistically predetermined, and blinding of investigators to group allocation was not performed. Most expanded thyroid clonotypes (frequency above 0.001) were also found in blood, which suggests that blood repertoires may mirror thyroid immune responses. A model built on a 13 V-J signature distinguished ophthalmopathy from stable hyperthyroidism, reaching over 85% sensitivity and about 81% specificity in cross-validation and 80%/75% in testing. In validation, progression to ophthalmopathy was predicted by the model with almost 71% sensitivity and nearly 75% specificity, a median of 6.5 months before onset.

This clonotype has a count of ten or more. No cognate antigen has been identified for it. The record has no base qualities; no much larger clone is one base away. Moderately to severely active disease, a Clinical Activity Score of at least 3, a NOSPECS grade of at least 4, and a duration under 3 months were present in ophthalmopathy patients. Exclusion was applied to patients with uncontrolled infections, other autoimmune diseases, pregnancy or lactation. Diagnoses were based on clinical symptoms, serum thyroxine and TRAb, thyroid ultrasound and orbital computed tomography. PBMCs were separated from under 12 ml of fresh peripheral blood using Ficoll-Paque density gradient centrifugation. Trizol reagent was used to extract total RNA, and RNA quality was then checked on an Agilent 2100 Bioanalyzer. The TCR beta CDR3 regions were amplified from the RNA transcripts. The first round of RT-PCR for the TCR CDR3 was performed with the HTBI primer set and the Qiagen OneStep RT-PCR kit. Libraries were constructed in a second round of multiplex PCR, after which size selection and purification were performed. Libraries were sequenced paired-end with 100 bp reads on an Illumina HiSeq2000. Regarding the original processing steps: Raw data were processed with SOAPnuke, discarding reads with adapters, uncalled bases, mean Phred below 15, or no exact constant-primer or identifier match. High-quality paired reads were merged using COPE v1.2.5, and each unique nucleotide sequence was defined as a clonotype. MiTCR v1.1 was used to align clonotypes to the IMGT TRBV, TRBD and TRBJ reference segments. Only V-J combinations with frequency above 0.0001, covering about 99% of repertoires, were analysed. A TCS score was defined as the ratio of F50 (clonal expansion) to E x V (chaos), with BLOSUM62-based TCRdist applied between CDR3 peptides within each V-J. Welch's t-statistics and random forest reduced roughly 500 V-J features to 10 to 15, which were used in a naive Bayes classifier (R e1071). TCRdb ran its own pipeline on the public reads, namely fastp trimming at Q25 and MiXCR clone calling, and kept in-frame beta chains. Every CDR3 protein is listed once, alongside the most common genes and DNA of its rows. It is TCRdb's table, rather than the study itself, that gives the V and J calls and clone size. For this sample there are approximately 400,000 distinct CDR3 sequences; approximately 15% appear just once. The ten top clones hold about 20% of the sample.

Material for sequencing was blood. The clonotype comes from a woman aged 25 to 39 with Graves' ophthalmopathy.

At the DNA level, the sequence is TGCGCCAGTCGGCCAGGGTCATCCGGGGAGCTGTTTTTT. Translated, this is CASRPGSSGELFF. The sequence links TRBV5-1 to TRBJ2-2, and possibly TRBD1, on 5 matching bases. CDR1 SGHRS and CDR2 YFSETQ were looked up in the germline V gene. The CDR3 sequence holds 13 residues, the cysteine and phenylalanine included. Only CDR3 DNA is held: 39 bases, read in frame from base 1. V is clipped by 8 bases and J by 6 bases, and the sequence between their germline boundaries is 14 bases long.